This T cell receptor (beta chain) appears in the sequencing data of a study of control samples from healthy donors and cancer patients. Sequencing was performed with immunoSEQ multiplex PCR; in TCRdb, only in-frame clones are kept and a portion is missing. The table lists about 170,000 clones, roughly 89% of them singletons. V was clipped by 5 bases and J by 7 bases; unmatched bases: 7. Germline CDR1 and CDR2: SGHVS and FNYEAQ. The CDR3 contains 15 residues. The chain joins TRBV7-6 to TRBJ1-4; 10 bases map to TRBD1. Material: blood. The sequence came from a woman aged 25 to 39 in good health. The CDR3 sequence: CASSLRDRGGEKLFF. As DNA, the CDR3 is TGTGCCAGCAGCCTTCGGGACAGGGGAGGTGAAAAACTGTTTTTT.